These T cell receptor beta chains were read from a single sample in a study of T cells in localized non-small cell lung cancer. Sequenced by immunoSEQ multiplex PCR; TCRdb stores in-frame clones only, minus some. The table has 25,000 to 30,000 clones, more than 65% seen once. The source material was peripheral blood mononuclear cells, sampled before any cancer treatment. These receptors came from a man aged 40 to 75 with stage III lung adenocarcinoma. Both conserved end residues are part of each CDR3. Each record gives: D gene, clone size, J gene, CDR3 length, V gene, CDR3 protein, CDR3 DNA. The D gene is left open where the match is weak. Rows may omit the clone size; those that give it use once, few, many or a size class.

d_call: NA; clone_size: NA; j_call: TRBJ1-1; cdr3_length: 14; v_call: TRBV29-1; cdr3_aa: CSVLIDPFGAEAFF; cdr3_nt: TGCAGCGTTCTAATAGACCCCTTCGGGGCTGAAGCTTTCTTT
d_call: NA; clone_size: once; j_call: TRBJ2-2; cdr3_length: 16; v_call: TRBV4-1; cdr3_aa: CASSYIGGSVTGELFF; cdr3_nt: TGCGCCAGCAGCTATATAGGAGGCTCCGTCACCGGGGAGCTGTTTTTT
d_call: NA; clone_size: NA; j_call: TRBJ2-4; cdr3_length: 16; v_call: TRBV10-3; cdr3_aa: CAISESGSSAKNIQYF; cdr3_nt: TGTGCCATCAGTGAGTCGGGATCTTCAGCCAAAAACATTCAGTACTTC
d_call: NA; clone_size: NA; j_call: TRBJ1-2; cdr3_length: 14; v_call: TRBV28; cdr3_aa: CASSYSTANYGYTF; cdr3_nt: TGTGCCAGCAGTTATTCTACAGCTAACTATGGCTACACCTTC
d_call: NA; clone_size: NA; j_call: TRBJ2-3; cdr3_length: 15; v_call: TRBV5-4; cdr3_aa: CASSLEDSGADTQYF; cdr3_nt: TGTGCCAGCAGCTTGGAAGACTCGGGAGCAGATACGCAGTATTTT
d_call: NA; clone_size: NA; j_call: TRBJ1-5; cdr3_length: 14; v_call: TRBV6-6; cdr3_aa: CASSPHGPGQPQHF; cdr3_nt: TGTGCCAGCAGTCCCCACGGCCCAGGGCAGCCCCAGCATTTT
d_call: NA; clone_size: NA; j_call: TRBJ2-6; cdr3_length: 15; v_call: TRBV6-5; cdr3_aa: CASKTVSSGANVLTF; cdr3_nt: TGTGCCAGCAAGACAGTCAGCTCTGGGGCCAACGTCCTGACTTTC
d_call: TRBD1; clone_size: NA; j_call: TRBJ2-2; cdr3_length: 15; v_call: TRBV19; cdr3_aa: CASSRSGTGPGELFF; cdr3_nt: TGTGCCAGTAGTCGTTCCGGGACAGGGCCCGGGGAGCTGTTTTTT
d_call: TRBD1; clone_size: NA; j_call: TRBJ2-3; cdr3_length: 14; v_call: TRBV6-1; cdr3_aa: CASSLGQGTDTQYF; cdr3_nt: TGTGCCAGCAGCTTGGGACAGGGTACAGATACGCAGTATTTT
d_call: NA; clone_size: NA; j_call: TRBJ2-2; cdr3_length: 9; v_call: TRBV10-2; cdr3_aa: CARKGGLFF; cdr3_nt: TGCGCCAGGAAAGGGGGGCTGTTTTTT
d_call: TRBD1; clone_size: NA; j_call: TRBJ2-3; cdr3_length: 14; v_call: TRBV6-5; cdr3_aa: CASRRGQGSDTQYF; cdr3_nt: TGTGCCAGCAGGAGGGGGCAGGGGTCAGATACGCAGTATTTT
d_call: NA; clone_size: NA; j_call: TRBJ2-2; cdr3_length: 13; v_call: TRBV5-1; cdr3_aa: CASTWLGEGELFF; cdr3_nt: TGCGCCAGCACCTGGTTAGGTGAGGGGGAGCTGTTTTTT
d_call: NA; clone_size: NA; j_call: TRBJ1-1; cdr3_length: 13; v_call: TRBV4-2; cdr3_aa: CASSQVTPRKAFF; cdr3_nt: TGTGCCAGCAGCCAAGTGACTCCGAGGAAAGCTTTCTTT
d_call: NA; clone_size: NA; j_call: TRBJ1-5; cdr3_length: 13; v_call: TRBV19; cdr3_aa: CASSIRGNQPQHF; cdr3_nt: TGTGCCAGTAGTATCCGAGGCAATCAGCCCCAGCATTTT
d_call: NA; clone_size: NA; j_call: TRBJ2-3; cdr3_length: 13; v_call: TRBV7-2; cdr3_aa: CASSGRVTDTQYF; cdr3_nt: TGTGCCAGCAGCGGGCGGGTGACAGATACGCAGTATTTT
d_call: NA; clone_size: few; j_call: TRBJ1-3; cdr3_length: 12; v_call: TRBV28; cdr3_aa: CASTASGNTIYF; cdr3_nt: TGTGCCAGCACGGCCTCTGGAAACACCATATATTTT